This T cell receptor beta chain comes out of a study of T-cell reconstitution after alpha-beta-depleted transplantation in children. Construction of the TCRbeta library involved unique molecular identifiers. TCRdb reprocessed the PCR reads via MiXCR and lists one record per CDR3 protein. The data contain approximately 240,000 distinct CDR3 sequences, 7.5% to 10% of them seen just once; the ten biggest clones take up less than 6%. Germline values: CDR1 MNHEY, CDR2 SMNVEV (reference sequence). Trimming took 6 bases from V and 1 from J, leaving 9 bases between them. The CDR3 covers 14 residues. The sequence derives from a human donor who donated a stem cell graft to a child with SCID. The rearrangement links TRBV27 to TRBJ2-2; D unresolved. The sample was PBMCs from the stem cell graft donor, taken from the stem cell graft. Here the CDR3 reads CASSSARNTGELFF. CDR3 DNA sequence: TGTGCCAGCAGCTCAGCTCGGAACACCGGGGAGCTGTTTTTT.